This T cell receptor beta chain was profiled in a study of blood T cell repertoires in COVID-19. About the research overall: Acute and convalescent COVID-19 specimens originated in the United States, Italy and Spain.

Produced via immunoSEQ multiplex PCR; TCRdb's table is partial and in-frame only. This sample carries 59,000 or so clones, roughly 70% of them seen once, and the ten largest clones take roughly a sixth. Trimming cost V 1 base and J 0 bases, with 9 bases left between them. This CDR3 is built from 15 residues. Germline V CDR1 and CDR2: KGHSH, LQKENI. This clone was seen a handful of times. The rearrangement links TRBV18 to TRBJ2-5; maybe TRBD1 (6 bases). The sequencing sample was made of peripheral blood. This TCR was recovered from a woman aged 45-65 years with active or convalescent COVID-19. In DNA, the CDR3 is TGTGCCAGCTCACCACTTTCAGGGGACCAAGAGACCCAGTACTTC. This codes for CASSPLSGDQETQYF.